The rows below give T cell receptor beta chains drawn from one sample of a study of cytomegalovirus exposure and HLA in healthy donors. The data were produced by immunoSEQ multiplex PCR, yet TCRdb's version contains in-frame clones alone and is incomplete. The top ten clones hold less than 0.4% of a sample with a few hundred thousand clones, around 89% of them seen once. The specimen was PBMCs. Receptors originate from a woman in her late teens or twenties in good health and CMV-seronegative. The CDR3 runs from the conserved cysteine through the conserved F or W. Fields, in order: J gene, D gene, clone size, V gene, CDR3 protein, CDR3 DNA. A D gene is named only where the DNA matches it firmly. Size is stated for part of the rows, as once, few or many counts, or as a class when the clone is expanded.

J gene: TRBJ1-5
D gene: .
clone size: .
V gene: TRBV6-4
CDR3 protein: CASSPEDPGGNQPQHF
CDR3 DNA: TGTGCCAGCAGCCCCGAAGACCCGGGGGGCAATCAGCCCCAGCATTTT

J gene: TRBJ2-7
D gene: .
clone size: once
V gene: TRBV15
CDR3 protein: CATSTGISYEQYF
CDR3 DNA: TGTGCCACCAGCACAGGGATCTCCTACGAGCAGTACTTC

J gene: TRBJ1-1
D gene: .
clone size: .
V gene: TRBV9
CDR3 protein: CASSVAGKNTEAFF
CDR3 DNA: TGTGCCAGCAGCGTCGCAGGGAAGAACACTGAAGCTTTCTTT

J gene: TRBJ2-3
D gene: TRBD2
clone size: .
V gene: TRBV7-9
CDR3 protein: CASSTLLAGRSNTQYF
CDR3 DNA: TGTGCCAGCAGCACCTTACTAGCGGGGAGGTCAAATACGCAGTATTTT

J gene: TRBJ2-1
D gene: .
clone size: once
V gene: TRBV6-5
CDR3 protein: CASSYAEGDNEQFF
CDR3 DNA: TGTGCCAGCAGTTACGCCGAGGGTGACAATGAGCAGTTCTTC

J gene: TRBJ2-1
D gene: .
clone size: .
V gene: TRBV6-6
CDR3 protein: CAGGGDNEQFF
CDR3 DNA: TGTGCCGGTGGCGGGGACAATGAGCAGTTCTTC

J gene: TRBJ2-1
D gene: TRBD2
clone size: .
V gene: TRBV6-5
CDR3 protein: CASSSGLAGYNEQFF
CDR3 DNA: TGTGCCAGCAGCTCAGGACTAGCGGGGTACAATGAGCAGTTCTTC

J gene: TRBJ1-6
D gene: .
clone size: .
V gene: TRBV5-5
CDR3 protein: CASSLWGVALNSPLHF
CDR3 DNA: TGTGCCAGCAGCTTGTGGGGGGTAGCCTTAAATTCACCCCTCCACTTT

J gene: TRBJ2-7
D gene: TRBD1
clone size: .
V gene: TRBV28
CDR3 protein: CASSWRQGKPYEQYF
CDR3 DNA: TGTGCCAGCAGTTGGAGACAGGGGAAGCCCTACGAGCAGTACTTC

J gene: TRBJ1-2
D gene: .
clone size: .
V gene: TRBV7-9
CDR3 protein: CASSFANFHYGYTF
CDR3 DNA: TGTGCCAGCAGCTTTGCGAATTTCCATTATGGCTACACCTTC

J gene: TRBJ1-2
D gene: TRBD1
clone size: once
V gene: TRBV19
CDR3 protein: CASSQPGQGNHGYTF
CDR3 DNA: TGTGCCAGTAGTCAACCGGGACAGGGGAATCATGGCTACACCTTC

J gene: TRBJ1-1
D gene: .
clone size: .
V gene: TRBV6-5
CDR3 protein: CASSLAVNTEAFF
CDR3 DNA: TGTGCCAGCAGTTTGGCGGTGAACACTGAAGCTTTCTTT

J gene: TRBJ2-1
D gene: TRBD1
clone size: .
V gene: TRBV11-2
CDR3 protein: CASSLTQGTYNEQFF
CDR3 DNA: TGTGCCAGCAGCTTGACACAGGGGACCTACAATGAGCAGTTCTTC

J gene: TRBJ1-2
D gene: .
clone size: .
V gene: TRBV28
CDR3 protein: CASNIGQGSNYGYTF
CDR3 DNA: TGTGCCAGCAACATCGGGCAGGGATCTAACTATGGCTACACCTTC

J gene: TRBJ2-1
D gene: .
clone size: .
V gene: TRBV6-6
CDR3 protein: CASSYSRTNNEQFF
CDR3 DNA: TGTGCCAGCAGTTACTCGCGGACAAACAATGAGCAGTTCTTC

J gene: TRBJ1-6
D gene: .
clone size: .
V gene: TRBV6-5
CDR3 protein: CASSYSNPGGNSPLHF
CDR3 DNA: TGTGCCAGCAGTTACTCGAATCCGGGAGGGAATTCACCCCTCCACTTT

J gene: TRBJ2-7
D gene: .
clone size: once
V gene: TRBV27
CDR3 protein: CASTSLNVAGVRYEQYF
CDR3 DNA: TGTGCCAGCACTTCTCTCAACGTGGCAGGGGTGAGGTACGAGCAGTACTTC

J gene: TRBJ2-3
D gene: TRBD2
clone size: .
V gene: TRBV11-3
CDR3 protein: CASSLVGTSLSTDTQYF
CDR3 DNA: TGTGCCAGCAGCTTAGTTGGGACTAGTCTAAGCACAGATACGCAGTATTTT

J gene: TRBJ1-1
D gene: TRBD1
clone size: .
V gene: TRBV7-2
CDR3 protein: CASSEGARTEAFF
CDR3 DNA: TGTGCCAGCAGCGAGGGGGCGCGCACTGAAGCTTTCTTT

J gene: TRBJ2-7
D gene: TRBD1
clone size: .
V gene: TRBV5-1
CDR3 protein: CASSFRTGNEQYF
CDR3 DNA: TGCGCCAGCAGCTTCCGGACAGGGAACGAGCAGTACTTC

J gene: TRBJ2-3
D gene: .
clone size: .
V gene: TRBV29-1
CDR3 protein: CSVDGMGLSTDTQYF
CDR3 DNA: TGCAGCGTTGATGGGATGGGGCTTAGCACAGATACGCAGTATTTT

J gene: TRBJ1-6
D gene: .
clone size: .
V gene: TRBV6-4
CDR3 protein: CASSDSAVYNSPLHF
CDR3 DNA: TGTGCCAGCAGTGACTCGGCGGTCTATAATTCACCCCTCCACTTT

J gene: TRBJ1-6
D gene: TRBD1
clone size: .
V gene: TRBV19
CDR3 protein: CASRWQGDRSPLHF
CDR3 DNA: TGTGCCAGTAGATGGCAGGGGGATCGTTCACCCCTCCACTTT

J gene: TRBJ2-7
D gene: TRBD1
clone size: .
V gene: TRBV27
CDR3 protein: CASSFSGTGNSYEQYF
CDR3 DNA: TGTGCCAGCAGTTTTTCCGGGACAGGCAATTCCTACGAGCAGTACTTC

J gene: TRBJ2-5
D gene: TRBD1
clone size: .
V gene: TRBV7-9
CDR3 protein: CASSLRDRGRETQYF
CDR3 DNA: TGTGCCAGCAGCTTAAGGGACAGGGGGAGAGAGACCCAGTACTTC